This T cell receptor (beta chain) was observed in a study of identical twins. Each cDNA held unique molecular identifiers, and template switching gave it a universal primer site. Each CDR3 protein gets one entry after TCRdb re-called the 5' RACE reads with MiXCR. The profile shows roughly 250,000 distinct CDR3 sequences, around 7% of them singletons. All donors were healthy Caucasians. This clonotype was seen at least ten times. The antigen remains undetermined. Study-level findings and limits: Out-of-frame alpha sequences common to twins exhibited a surplus of low generation probability.

Another study also made use of these data, one on yellow fever vaccine responses in identical twins.

Source material: memory (CD45RO+) T cells sorted from blood. The clonotype comes from a woman aged 18-29 years in good health.

The CDR3 loop reads CASSQVGAGSQETQYF. CDR3 nucleotide sequence: TGTGCCAGCAGCCAAGTCGGAGCGGGGAGCCAAGAGACCCAGTACTTC. The V and J genes are TRBV3-1 and TRBJ2-5; 7 positions match TRBD2. Per germline, CDR1 LGHDT and CDR2 YNNKEL (reference sequence). Trimming removed 1 base from V and 1 base from J; junction bases left unmatched: 6. The CDR3 extends over 16 amino acids.